This T cell receptor beta chain was captured in a study of OX40 agonist ivuxolimab in advanced cancers. Produced via immunoSEQ multiplex PCR; TCRdb's table is partial and in-frame only. The table includes some 74,000 clones, roughly 85% detected once. The CDR3 extends over 13 amino acids. The J segment lost 2 bases and the V segment lost 8 bases, leaving 6 bases of the junction unmatched. The germline gives CDR1 SGHAT, CDR2 FQNNGV. The input for sequencing was CD4+ or CD8+ T cells sorted from blood, taken in a trial of the OX40 agonist ivuxolimab. This TCR was sampled from an adult with an advanced solid tumor such as melanoma, head and neck, liver or kidney cancer. The rearrangement joins TRBV11-2 to TRBJ2-7, with 7 bases fitting TRBD1. The CDR3 sequence is CASEGDSTYEQYF. The CDR3 nucleotides read TGTGCCAGCGAGGGGGACAGCACCTACGAGCAGTACTTC.